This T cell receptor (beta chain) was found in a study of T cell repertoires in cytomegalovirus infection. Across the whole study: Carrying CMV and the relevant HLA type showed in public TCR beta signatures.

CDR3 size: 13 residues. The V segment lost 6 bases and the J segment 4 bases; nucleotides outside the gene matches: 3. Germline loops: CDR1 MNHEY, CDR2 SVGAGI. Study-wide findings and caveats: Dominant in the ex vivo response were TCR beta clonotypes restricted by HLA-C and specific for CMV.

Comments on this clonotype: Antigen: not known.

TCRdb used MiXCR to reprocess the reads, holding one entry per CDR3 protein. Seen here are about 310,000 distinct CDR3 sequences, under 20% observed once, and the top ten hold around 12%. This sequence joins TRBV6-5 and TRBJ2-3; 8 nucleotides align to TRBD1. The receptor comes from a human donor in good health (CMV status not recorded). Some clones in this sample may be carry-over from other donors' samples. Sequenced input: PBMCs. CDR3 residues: CASRDRVSDTQYF. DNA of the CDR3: TGTGCCAGCAGGGACAGGGTCTCAGATACGCAGTATTTT.